The text below deals with one T cell receptor (beta chain). Antigen: not known. The data are from a study of cytomegalovirus exposure and HLA in healthy donors. General study points: Sequencing likely caused a cluster of highly shared sequence variants. The sole available immune exposure information was CMV serostatus.

The PCR was carried out with 60 Vbeta primers and 13 Jbeta primers. TCRdb keeps only in-frame clones here, not all; method: immunoSEQ multiplex PCR. The sample yields tens of thousands of clones, approximately 75% seen once. Trimming left V 3 bases short and J 14 bases short, with 11 bases between. This CDR3 is built from 12 residues. Germline V gives CDR1 SGHNT, CDR2 YENEEA. J is TRBJ1-6 and V is TRBV11-3; a possible D gene is TRBD1 (6 bases). This sequence originates from a woman aged 40 to 49 in good health and CMV-seropositive. Sequenced input: PBMCs. CDR3 DNA sequence: TGTGCCAGCAGCTTCCAGACAGGAGCCCTCCACTTT. Translated, it gives CASSFQTGALHF.